A selection of T cell receptor beta chains follows, all from one sample in a study of blood T cell repertoires in COVID-19. The table came from immunoSEQ multiplex PCR; TCRdb's copy has only in-frame clones and leaves some out. The sample contains more than 250,000 clones, about 82% of which appear only once. The sample was peripheral blood. These receptor sequences come from a woman aged 45 to 65 with acute or convalescent COVID-19. CDR3s include the opening cysteine and the closing phenylalanine or tryptophan. Each record gives: J gene, clone size, V gene, D gene, CDR3 DNA, CDR3 protein. A D gene is named only where the DNA matches it firmly. Only some rows state a clone size, as once, few, many or a class for expanded clones.

>TRBJ2-3|-|TRBV7-9|TRBD2
TGTGCCAGCAGCTTTAGCGGGGGAAAACCCACAGATACGCAGTATTTT
CASSFSGGKPTDTQYF
>TRBJ1-1|-|TRBV4-1|-
TGCGCCAGCAGCCAAGGCCGGCCAGGGTCGAGGAACACTGAAGCTTTCTTT
CASSQGRPGSRNTEAFF
>TRBJ2-3|-|TRBV18|TRBD2
TGTGCCAGCTCACGACTAGCGGGAGCCTCAGATACGCAGTATTTT
CASSRLAGASDTQYF
>TRBJ1-1|-|TRBV5-4|-
TGTGCCAGCAGCTTGGACGGCCCGGGAATGAACACTGAAGCTTTCTTT
CASSLDGPGMNTEAFF
>TRBJ2-1|-|TRBV5-6|TRBD2
TGTGCCAGCAGCTCTTACCTAGCGGGAGTCACCAATGAGCAGTTCTTC
CASSSYLAGVTNEQFF
>TRBJ1-5|-|TRBV12-3/TRBV12-4|-
TGTGCCAGCAGTCTACAGGGAGGGCAGCCCCAGCATTTT
CASSLQGGQPQHF
>TRBJ2-7|few|TRBV6-5|TRBD1
TGTGCCAGCTGCTCCAGACCGGGACAGATCTACGAGCAGTACTTC
CASCSRPGQIYEQYF
>TRBJ2-5|once|TRBV2|-
TGTGCCAGCAGTGTTGCCAGGAAAGAGACCCAGTACTTC
CASSVARKETQYF
>TRBJ2-1|-|TRBV9|TRBD2
TGTGCCAGCAGCGGTGGAGGTAGCGGGAGGTACAATGAGCAGTTCTTC
CASSGGGSGRYNEQFF
>TRBJ1-1|once|TRBV3-1/TRBV3-2|-
TGTGCCAGCAGCCAAAGGACAAGGAATAGTTGGGCTTTCTTT
CASSQRTRNSWAFF